These 14 T cell receptor beta chains were all obtained from the same sample, sequenced in a study of tissue T cells after allogeneic stem cell transplantation. The protocol was immunoSEQ multiplex PCR, while the TCRdb copy is restricted to in-frame clones and leaves out a portion. The sample includes 7,000 to 9,500 clones, 60% to 80% of them seen just once. The sequenced sample was blood. The receptors here all came from a female BALB/c mouse in good health. The strain is characterized by the MHC haplotype H2-d.

About this clone itself: Germline and genes: mouse. The read finishes 1 residue shy of the CDR3 end, and the germline J gene is used to complete it. V and J are TRBV29 and TRBJ2-7; D is ambiguous. The CDR3 is 13 amino acids. V dropped 5 bases and J dropped 0 bases, with 8 bases sitting between them. The germline gives CDR1 MSHET, CDR2 SYDVDS. The chain's CDR3 is CASSPPISYEQYF. The sequenced part of the CDR3 DNA is TGTGCTAGCAGTCCGCCTATCTCCTATGAACAGTAC.

Regarding this clone: Gene names and germline match the mouse. The observed sequence ends 1 residue before the CDR3 terminus, with the missing tail filled in from the germline J gene. V and J are TRBV1 and TRBJ2-3; D ambiguous. Germline CDR1 is NSQYPW and CDR2 is LRSPGD (reference sequence). CDR3 length: 15 residues. V was trimmed by 1 base and J by 0 bases, leaving 8 bases between them. The covered CDR3 bases are TGCACCTGCAGTGCAGGGACGGCTAGTGCAGAAACGCTGTAT. As protein: CTCSAGTASAETLY. The entire CDR3 is CTCSAGTASAETLYF.

Only a few counts were recorded for this clone. The listed genes are named as in mouse. The read finishes 1 residue shy of the CDR3 end, and the germline J gene is used to complete it. The V gene is TRBV4, the J gene TRBJ2-7; 9 nucleotides agree with TRBD1. CDR1 and CDR2 from the germline V gene are LGHDT and YNNKQL (reference sequence). This CDR3 is built from 14 residues. V lost 4 bases to trimming and J lost 2 bases; unmatched junction nucleotides: 3. The covered CDR3 bases are TGTGCCAGCAGCTCGGGACAGGGCCCCTATGAACAGTAC. Translated: CASSSGQGPYEQY. The entire CDR3 protein is CASSSGQGPYEQYF.

To note about this clone: The genes are named according to mouse. The read halts 1 residue ahead of the CDR3 end, with the missing end drawn from the germline J gene. The chain uses TRBV1 and TRBJ1-1; a possible D gene is TRBD1 (5 bases). Between the trimmed V and J ends, which lost 9 bases and 0 bases, there was a span of 14 bases. Looked up from germline, CDR1 is NSQYPW and CDR2 is LRSPGD (reference sequence). The CDR3 runs to 14 residues. The sequenced CDR3 bases are TGCACCTGGGGGCGCGACAAAACAAACACAGAAGTCTTC. This gives the protein CTWGRDKTNTEVF. The whole CDR3 sequence is CTWGRDKTNTEVFF.

About this clone: The listed genes are named as in mouse. The read stops 1 residue short of the end of the CDR3; the missing end is completed from the germline J gene. The rearrangement joins TRBV2 to TRBJ2-5, with TRBD2 matching 8 bases. Germline CDR1 is LGHNA and CDR2 is YSYQKL. CDR3 length: 15 amino acids. J gave up 5 bases and V 0 bases, and 4 bases lay outside the gene matches. The DNA read from the CDR3 is TGTGCCAGCAGCCAAGACGCTGGGGGGAGAGACACCCAGTAC. Translating gives CASSQDAGGRDTQY. The full-length CDR3 reads as CASSQDAGGRDTQYF.

With regard to this clone: The genes are named according to mouse. The sequence runs out 1 residue before the end of the CDR3; the remainder is reconstructed from the germline J gene. This chain links TRBV17 with TRBJ2-1, with D perhaps TRBD1 or TRBD2 (6 bases each). The CDR3 spans 15 residues. Germline loops: CDR1 MNHDT, CDR2 YYDKIL. V lost 1 base to trimming and J lost 2 bases, with 9 bases between them. This CDR3 is CASSRGGGHYAEQFF. Incomplete CDR3 DNA: TGTGCTAGCAGTAGAGGCGGGGGCCACTATGCTGAGCAGTTC.

Of note for this clone: Mouse gene names apply. The CDR3: CASGPGVEQYF. The sequenced part of the CDR3 DNA is TGTGCCAGCGGCCCTGGGGTTGAACAGTAC. This rearrangement joins TRBV13-2 to TRBJ2-7; a possible D gene is TRBD2 (6 bases). The CDR3 is cut off 1 residue early in the read; its end comes from the germline J gene. The germline V gene has CDR1 NNHNN and CDR2 SYGAGS (reference sequence). The V and J ends lost 5 bases and 6 bases respectively, with 9 bases between them. This CDR3 has 11 residues.

Comment on this clone: Genes here carry mouse names. The read ends 1 residue early relative to the CDR3; the germline J gene fills the gap. V and J are TRBV24 and TRBJ2-5, with TRBD2 matching 14 bases. Germline lookup yields CDR1 KGHTA and CDR2 FRNEEI. The CDR3 totals 17 residues. V shed 6 bases, J shed 3 bases, and the junction held 8 bases outside the gene matches. CDR3 sequence: CASRPGLGGPGQDTQYF. The sequenced CDR3 bases are TGTGCCAGCAGGCCGGGACTGGGGGGGCCTGGTCAAGACACCCAGTAC.

Points on this clone: Here the gene names and germline are mouse. Coverage ceases 1 residue before the CDR3 finishes, and the germline J gene fills in the end. The chain has TRBV19 and TRBJ1-6, with D possibly matching TRBD1 (5 bases). TRBJ1-6 is an ORF for which the function is uncertain. CDR1 FNHDT and CDR2 SITEND come from the germline V gene (reference sequence). The CDR3 contains 15 residues. Between the trimmed V and J ends, which lost 0 bases and 7 bases, there was a span of 11 bases. The sequenced CDR3 bases are TGTGCCAGCAGTATAGTGGGGGTTGGGAATTCGCCCCTCTAC. Translated, it gives CASSIVGVGNSPLY. The full CDR3 protein reads CASSIVGVGNSPLYF.

In the case of this clone: Gene names denote mouse genes. The read is 1 residue too short to cover the CDR3 end, so that end is filled in from the germline J gene. This chain links TRBV13-1 with TRBJ1-4; D is possibly TRBD1 (6 bases). V lost 0 bases to trimming and J lost 2 bases, with 8 bases between them. Germline V gene data show CDR1 as NSHNY and CDR2 as SYGAGN. This CDR3 is built from 15 residues. The CDR3 sequence: CASSDGDTSNERLFF. The DNA read from the CDR3 is TGTGCCAGCAGTGATGGGGACACATCCAACGAAAGATTATTT.

Concerning this clone itself: Gene names follow the mouse nomenclature. The read finishes 1 residue shy of the CDR3 end, and the germline J gene is used to complete it. The V gene is TRBV19, the J gene TRBJ1-4; D is undetermined. CDR1 is FNHDT and CDR2 is SITEND in the germline V gene (reference sequence). This CDR3 is built from 13 residues. Trimming pared 3 bases from V and 0 bases from J, leaving 3 bases between. The chain's CDR3 is CASSTVSNERLFF. The CDR3 bases that were read are TGTGCCAGCAGTACAGTTTCCAACGAAAGATTATTT.

Only one count was recorded for this clone. Any gene name here is a mouse gene name. The read ends 1 residue before the CDR3 terminus; that terminus is restored from the germline J gene. This chain connects TRBV2 to TRBJ2-3; TRBD1 might be the D (5 bases). The ends were cut back, 0 bases at V and 0 bases at J, with 7 bases in the middle. This CDR3 comprises 15 residues. Germline V CDR1 and CDR2: LGHNA, YSYQKL. The sequenced part of the CDR3 DNA is TGTGCCAGCAGCCAAGAGACAGCTAGTGCAGAAACGCTGTAT. Its translation: CASSQETASAETLY. The whole CDR3 is CASSQETASAETLYF.

Worth noting for this clone: Genes and germline come from the mouse. The read stops 1 residue short of the end of the CDR3; the missing end is completed from the germline J gene. The chain joins TRBV13-1 to TRBJ2-5; TRBD2 matches at 8 bases. The CDR3 loop spans 14 amino acids. Per germline, CDR1 NSHNY and CDR2 SYGAGN. V shed 2 bases and J 1 base; nucleotides not matched to a gene: 0. The sequenced part of the CDR3 DNA is TGTGCCAGCAGTGAACTGGGGGACCAAGACACCCAGTAC. It translates to CASSELGDQDTQY. The whole CDR3 reads CASSELGDQDTQYF.

A remark on this clone: The gene symbols are mouse symbols. Sequencing ends 1 residue short of the CDR3 end; the germline J gene provides the rest. The chain has TRBV13-1 and TRBJ2-3; D call uncertain. Germline V gives CDR1 NSHNY, CDR2 SYGAGN. The CDR3 has 10 amino acids. The CDR3 is CASSAETLYF. The sequenced CDR3 bases are TGTGCATCTAGTGCAGAAACGCTGTAT.